These 13 T cell receptor beta chains originate from one sample sequenced in a study of CD8+CD57+ T cells in acquired aplastic anemia (dated by TCRdb to 2016 to 2018). Patients chosen for sequencing had shown expansion of CD8+CD57+ cells by flow cytometry. The reads were generated on an Illumina HiSeq 2000. TCR beta VDJ combination and CDR3 sequence profiling used genomic DNA as the template. Using fastp trimming at Q25 and MiXCR clonotype assembly, TCRdb reanalyzed the public sequencing data and kept in-frame beta chains. Every entry covers one CDR3 protein and lists the most common genes and DNA from its rows. The sample contains a few hundred thousand distinct CDR3 sequences, under 50% of them found a single time. Around 20% of the sample goes to the ten largest clones. The sequenced sample was sorted CD4+, CD8+, or CD8+CD57+ T cells (not recorded which) from PBMCs. Receptor source: a human donor with aplastic anemia.

This clonotype has a count of ten or more. V is TRBV12-3 or TRBV12-4 and J is TRBJ1-6, with D perhaps matching TRBD1 (5 bases). Trimming took 3 bases from V and 8 from J, leaving 14 bases between them. The CDR3 contains 15 residues. The CDR3 spells CASSFGGPRDSPLHF. The CDR3, as DNA: TGTGCCAGCAGTTTCGGGGGACCCCGGGATTCACCCCTCCACTTT.

J is TRBJ2-3 and V is TRBV29-1; 13 nucleotides align to TRBD2. This CDR3 has 15 residues. From germline, CDR1 is SQVTM and CDR2 ANQGSEA. V gave up 7 bases and J gave up 5 bases; unmatched junction bases: 9. CDR3 coding DNA: TGCAGCGGTACCGGGACTAGCGGGGTGATAGATACGCAGTATTTT. This gives the protein CSGTGTSGVIDTQYF.

This clonotype was seen ten or more times. V and J are TRBV5-4 and TRBJ2-7; no firm D call. The CDR3 covers 11 residues. Germline values: CDR1 SGHNT, CDR2 YYREEE (reference sequence). V was cut by 5 bases and J by 3 bases, with 6 bases left in between. The CDR3 is CASRTSYEQYF. The DNA of the CDR3 is TGTGCCAGCAGGACCAGCTACGAGCAGTACTTC.

On this clonotype itself: The conserved final phenylalanine or tryptophan is absent from the CDR3, which likely points to a read error. The chain couples TRBV7-2 to TRBJ1-5; maybe TRBD1 (5 bases). V lost 3 bases and J lost 4, with 13 bases in between. In germline, CDR1 is SGHTA, CDR2 FQGNSA. This CDR3 has 15 amino acids. CDR3 region: CASSLGGGTNQPQHL. CDR3 DNA sequence: TGTGCCAGCAGCTTGGGGGGGGGGACTAATCAGCCCCAGCATCTT.

This clonotype was detected only once. V and J are TRBV20-1 and TRBJ2-3, with D possibly TRBD1 on 6 matching bases. V was shortened by 0 bases and J by 5 bases, with 15 bases between the two germline ends. CDR1 is DFQATT, CDR2 SNEGSKA, per germline (reference sequence). The CDR3 totals 15 residues. DNA of the CDR3: TGCAGTGCTAGAGATCCTGCAGGGGCTGGAGATACGCAGTATTTT. It translates to CSARDPAGAGDTQYF.

The CDR3 nucleotides are TGTGCCAGTAGTACGGGGACAGGACAGAACACTGAAGCTTTCTTT. Its translation: CASSTGTGQNTEAFF. The rearrangement joins TRBV19 to TRBJ1-1, with 8 bases aligning to TRBD1. The CDR3 length is 15 residues. CDR1 and CDR2 from the germline V gene are LNHDA and SQIVND (reference sequence). Trimming cost V 4 bases and J 1 base; bases outside gene matches: 5.

The sample holds many counts of this clonotype. CDR3: CSAPTEGTGELFF. CDR3 bases: TGCAGTGCACCAACGGAGGGTACCGGGGAGCTGTTTTTT. The chain couples TRBV20-1 to TRBJ2-2; D perhaps matches TRBD2 (6 bases). Per germline, CDR1 DFQATT and CDR2 SNEGSKA (reference sequence). The CDR3 is made up of 13 amino acids. V was clipped by 6 bases and J by 5 bases, with 13 bases between them.

DNA of the CDR3: TGTGCCAGCAGCAGGGAGGAAAAACTGTTTTTT. Translated: CASSREEKLFF. The V and J genes are TRBV2 and TRBJ1-4; the D gene is possibly TRBD1 (5 bases). Germline V gives CDR1 SNHLY, CDR2 FYNNEI. The CDR3 loop spans 11 amino acids. The V gene lost 6 bases and the J gene lost 8 bases, with 7 bases spanning the gap.

This clonotype was seen a few times. This likely comes from a read error, as the CDR3 has no conserved phenylalanine or tryptophan at its end. The V gene is TRBV6-4, the J gene TRBJ2-3; D is tentatively TRBD1 or TRBD2 (5 bases each). CDR1 is MRHNA and CDR2 is SNTAGT in the germline V gene. CDR3 length: 14 residues. V shed 6 bases and J shed 4 bases, with 14 bases lying between them. CDR3 bases: TGTGCCAGCAGCCCGGGACCGACGTCAGATACGCAGTATCTT. Amino acid sequence: CASSPGPTSDTQYL.

J is TRBJ2-7 and V is TRBV25-1; D is unclear. The germline V and J ends were trimmed by 6 bases and 2 bases, with 14 bases remaining between them. The CDR3 spans 14 residues. Per the germline V gene, CDR1 is MGHDK and CDR2 is SYGVNS. CDR3 region: CASSGSTETYEQYF. In nucleotides, the CDR3 is TGTGCCAGCAGCGGATCGACGGAGACCTACGAGCAGTACTTC.

V gene TRBV12-3 or TRBV12-4 combines with J gene TRBJ2-7; 9 bases fit TRBD2. The CDR3 spans 13 residues. The trim removed 1 base at V and 7 bases at J, leaving 2 bases unmatched. The CDR3 here is CASSLDLAGEQYF. CDR3 in DNA: TGTGCCAGCAGTTTAGACCTAGCGGGGGAGCAGTACTTC.

This clonotype was observed many times. V usage is TRBV5-1 and J usage is TRBJ2-6; D uncertain. CDR1 and CDR2 (germline): SGHRS, YFSETQ. With 0 bases removed from V and 4 bases from J, the gap between germline ends came to 5 bases. There are 14 residues in the CDR3. CDR3 coding DNA: TGCGCCAGCAGCTTGGAGGGAGGGGCCAACGTCCTGACTTTC. Protein sequence: CASSLEGGANVLTF.

The table lists this clonotype with many counts. Mismatch with germline at one junction end may stem from a read error. The J gene is TRBJ2-3, the V gene TRBV24-1, with D perhaps assigned TRBD1 or TRBD2 (5 bases each). CDR3 length: 14 amino acids. From germline, CDR1 is KGHDR and CDR2 SFDVKD. The CDR3 nucleotides read TGTGCCACCAGAGATTCCCAGGGACCAGATACGCAGTATTTT. Translated: CATRDSQGPDTQYF.